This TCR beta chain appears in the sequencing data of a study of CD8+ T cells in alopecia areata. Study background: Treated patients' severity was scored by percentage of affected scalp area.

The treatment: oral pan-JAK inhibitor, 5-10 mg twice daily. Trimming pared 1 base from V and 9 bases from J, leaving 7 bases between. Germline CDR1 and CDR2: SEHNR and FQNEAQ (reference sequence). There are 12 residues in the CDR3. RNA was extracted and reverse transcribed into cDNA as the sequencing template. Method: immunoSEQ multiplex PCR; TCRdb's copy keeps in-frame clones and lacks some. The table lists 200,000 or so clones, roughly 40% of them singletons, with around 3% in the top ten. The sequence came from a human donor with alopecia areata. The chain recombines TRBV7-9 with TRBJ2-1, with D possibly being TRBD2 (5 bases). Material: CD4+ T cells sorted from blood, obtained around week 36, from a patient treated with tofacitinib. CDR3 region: CASSLVASEQFF. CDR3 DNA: TGTGCCAGCAGCTTAGTAGCGTCTGAGCAGTTCTTC.